This TCR beta chain comes out of a study of CD8+CD57+ T cells in acquired aplastic anemia. Turning to the study itself: An average of 3.2 ug of DNA was obtained from sorted CD4+ and CD8+ cells.

CD8+CD57+ cell expansion, shown by flow cytometry, had occurred in the patients selected for sequencing. Each patient had severe acquired aplastic anemia. As for this clonotype: Its antigen is unknown.

Genomic DNA served as template for TCR beta VDJ and CDR3 profiling. TCRdb called the reads again in MiXCR, with one record for every CDR3 protein. The profile shows fewer than 200,000 distinct CDR3 sequences, roughly two thirds of them singletons. This CDR3 has 14 residues. Germline CDR1 is KGHDR and CDR2 is SFDVKD. With 3 bases clipped from V and 12 bases from J, the junction kept 6 bases outside the gene matches. General study findings and limits: Researchers report that fewer than 30 CD8+ CDR3 sequences appeared in both patients and controls. The study found no significant CD8+ Simpson's diversity difference between patients and controls.

Material for sequencing was sorted CD4+, CD8+, or CD8+CD57+ T cells (not recorded which) from PBMCs. The rearrangement joins TRBV24-1 to TRBJ1-6, with 8 bases that match TRBD1. This sequence originates from a human donor with aplastic anemia. The CDR3 here is CATSDGTGVLPLHF. CDR3 bases: TGTGCCACCAGTGATGGGACAGGAGTCTTACCCCTCCACTTT.